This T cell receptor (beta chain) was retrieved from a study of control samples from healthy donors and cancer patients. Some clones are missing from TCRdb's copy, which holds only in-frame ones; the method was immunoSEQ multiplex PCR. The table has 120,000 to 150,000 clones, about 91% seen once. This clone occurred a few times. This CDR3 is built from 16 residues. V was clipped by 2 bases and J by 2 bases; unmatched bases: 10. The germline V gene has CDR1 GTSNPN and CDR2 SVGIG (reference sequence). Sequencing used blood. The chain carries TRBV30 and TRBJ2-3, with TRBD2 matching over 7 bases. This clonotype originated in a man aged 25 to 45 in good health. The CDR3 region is CAWSILMTSSTDTQYF. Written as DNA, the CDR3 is TGTGCCTGGAGTATCTTAATGACTAGCTCCACAGATACGCAGTATTTT. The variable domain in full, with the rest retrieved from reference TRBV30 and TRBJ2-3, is SQTIHQWPATLVQPVGSPLSLECTVEGTSNPNLYWYRQAAGRGLQLLFYSVGIGQISSEVPQNLSASRPQDRQFILSSKKLLLSDSGFYLCAWSILMTSSTDTQYFGPGTRLTVL.